Below are 21 T cell receptor beta chains sequenced from a single sample in a study of CD8 T cells in acute hepatitis C reinfection. Sequenced by immunoSEQ multiplex PCR; TCRdb stores in-frame clones only, minus some. The table has 35,000 to 40,000 clones, around nine tenths seen once; the top ten hold roughly 0.51%. The sample's time point: naive CD8 control sorted from an acute-time-point sample. Input material: naive CD8+ T cells from PBMCs. All receptors come from a man aged 30-40 years with chronic hepatitis C.

The chain joins TRBV30 to TRBJ2-2; D possibly corresponds to TRBD2 (5 bases). Germline lookup yields CDR1 GTSNPN and CDR2 SVGIG (reference sequence). The CDR3 totals 14 residues. The germline V and J ends were trimmed by 2 bases and 6 bases, with 13 bases remaining between them. CDR3 protein: CAWSPDGLSGELFF. CDR3 sequence (DNA): TGTGCCTGGAGTCCCGATGGACTGTCCGGGGAGCTGTTTTTT.

This sequence joins TRBV2 and TRBJ2-5; TRBD2 matches 12 bases. The length of the CDR3 is 18 residues. The germline gives CDR1 SNHLY, CDR2 FYNNEI. Losses at the gene ends were 2 bases for V and 5 bases for J; bases not matched to a gene: 12. DNA for the CDR3: TGTGCCAGCAGTGAACCCCCCCTGACTAGCGGGAGATGGGAGACCCAGTACTTC. Residues: CASSEPPLTSGRWETQYF.

V gene TRBV19 combines with J gene TRBJ2-7; perhaps TRBD1 as D (5 bases). Germline assignment: CDR1 LNHDA and CDR2 SQIVND (reference sequence). The V gene lost 5 bases and the J gene lost 3 bases, with 14 bases spanning the gap. CDR3 length equals 14 residues. In DNA, the CDR3 is TGTGCCAGTAGTCCGACGGACACACACTACGAGCAGTACTTC. This gives the protein CASSPTDTHYEQYF. Complete variable domain (other parts from reference TRBV19 and TRBJ2-7): DGGITQSPKYLFRKEGQNVTLSCEQNLNHDAMYWYRQDPGQGLRLIYYSQIVNDFQKGDIAEGYSVSREKKESFPLTVTSAQKNPTAFYLCASSPTDTHYEQYFGPGTRLTVT.

The chain employs TRBV28 and TRBJ1-5; D is unresolved. V was cut by 2 bases and J by 0 bases, with 8 bases left in between. The CDR3 sequence is 15 residues long. Germline CDR1 reads MDHEN; CDR2 reads SYDVKM. The CDR3 is CASSLRTGSNQPQHF. Written as DNA, the CDR3 is TGTGCCAGCAGTTTAAGGACTGGTAGCAATCAGCCCCAGCATTTT.

The CDR3 DNA reads TGTGCCAGCAGTTGGGGGACAGACACAAATTCACCCCTCCACTTT. Its protein product is CASSWGTDTNSPLHF. The J gene is TRBJ1-6, the V gene TRBV27, with 7 bases lining up with TRBD1. The CDR3 extends over 15 amino acids. CDR1 is MNHEY, CDR2 SMNVEV, per germline (reference sequence). V shed 4 bases and J 7 bases; nucleotides not matched to a gene: 7.

This chain connects TRBV23-1 to TRBJ1-2; D may be TRBD1 (5 bases). TRBV23-1 is treated as an ORF (open reading frame) with a function not yet certain. V was trimmed by 4 bases and J by 5 bases, leaving 20 bases between them. This CDR3 contains 16 residues. The chain's CDR3 is CASSRSRTKTSYGYTF. In nucleotides, the CDR3 is TGCGCCAGCAGTCGATCACGGACAAAAACTTCTTATGGCTACACCTTC.

This clone was detected once. At one end, the junction sequence differs from germline, possibly due to a read error. The CDR3 here is CASSPDQETQYF. DNA of the CDR3: TGTGCTAGCAGCCCGGACCAAGAGACCCAGTACTTC. The chain links TRBV7-7 to TRBJ2-5; no firm D call. The CDR3 has 12 amino acids. The germline CDR1 and CDR2 sequences are SSHAT and FNYEAQ (reference sequence).

The genes are TRBV4-3 and TRBJ2-7; 7 positions match TRBD1. The germline CDR1 and CDR2 sequences are LGHNA and YSLEER. The length of the CDR3 is 14 residues. Trimming cost V 1 base and J 6 bases; bases outside gene matches: 6. CDR3: CASSQGITGAEQYF. In DNA, the CDR3 is TGCGCCAGCAGCCAAGGGATAACAGGGGCCGAGCAGTACTTC.

The J gene is TRBJ2-1, the V gene TRBV10-3, with D possibly matching TRBD2 (6 bases). The CDR3 length is 20 residues. Germline lookup yields CDR1 ENHRY and CDR2 SYGVKD. The V and J ends lost 2 bases and 4 bases respectively, with 27 bases between them. The CDR3 protein is CAISERAGRRDGRGYNEQFF. CDR3 in DNA: TGTGCCATCAGTGAGAGAGCCGGGCGGAGGGACGGACGAGGGTACAATGAGCAGTTCTTC.

The V gene is TRBV2, the J gene TRBJ2-7; TRBD2 matches at 12 bases. Germline V lookup: CDR1 SNHLY, CDR2 FYNNEI. The CDR3 has 14 residues. Trimming took 7 bases from V and 1 from J; bases not matched to a gene: 2. The CDR3 protein is CASTGLAGSYEQYF. As DNA, the CDR3 is TGTGCCAGCACCGGACTAGCGGGGTCCTACGAGCAGTACTTC.

The gene calls are TRBV5-6 and TRBJ2-3; 10 bases fit TRBD2. V lost 0 bases, J lost 10 bases, and 8 bases stayed unmatched. Germline V gene sequence: CDR1 SGHDT, CDR2 YYEEEE. This CDR3 comprises 15 residues. The DNA for the CDR3 is TGTGCCAGCAGCTTGGAACTAGCGGGGACTTTTCCGCAGTATTTT. This gives the protein CASSLELAGTFPQYF. The whole variable domain, remainder taken from reference TRBV5-6 and TRBJ2-3, is DAGVTQSPTHLIKTRGQQVTLRCSPKSGHDTVSWYQQALGQGPQFIFQYYEEEERQRGNFPDRFSGHQFPNYSSELNVNALLLGDSALYLCASSLELAGTFPQYFGPGTRLTVL.

The chain recombines TRBV30 with TRBJ1-6; weak D call: TRBD1 (6 bases). This CDR3 has 13 amino acids. CDR1 is GTSNPN and CDR2 is SVGIG in the germline V gene (reference sequence). Trimming took off 3 bases at V and 9 bases at J, with 12 bases between the two ends. Here the CDR3 reads CAWRPGESSPLHF. The CDR3 region has the DNA TGTGCCTGGAGGCCAGGGGAAAGTTCACCCCTCCACTTT.

The chain employs TRBV7-2 and TRBJ1-2; D is unclear. V lost 7 bases, J lost 6 bases, and 9 bases lay in between. Germline CDR1 is SGHTA and CDR2 is FQGNSA. The CDR3 spans 11 residues. The CDR3 protein is CASKVTHGYTF. The CDR3 nucleotides are TGTGCCAGCAAAGTGACGCATGGCTACACCTTC.

J is TRBJ2-7 and V is TRBV29-1; D unresolved. Trimming shortened V by 0 bases and J by 4 bases, and 16 bases separated the two germline ends. The CDR3 is made up of 15 amino acids. Per the germline V gene, CDR1 is SQVTM and CDR2 is ANQGSEA. For the CDR3, the DNA is TGCAGCGTTGAAGAACCGGCGGCTTTATCATACGAGCAGTACTTC. It is translated as CSVEEPAALSYEQYF.

V usage is TRBV9 and J usage is TRBJ1-2; perhaps TRBD1 as D (6 bases). Germline V gives CDR1 SGDLS, CDR2 YYNGEE. This CDR3 comprises 16 residues. V was trimmed by 3 bases and J by 4 bases, leaving 19 bases between them. CDR3 in DNA: TGTGCCAGCAGCGCCGGAATGAAGGACAGCTCCTATGGCTACACCTTC. Translation: CASSAGMKDSSYGYTF.

With respect to this clone: Compared with germline, one end of the junction differs, possibly owing to a read error. V and J are TRBV4-3 and TRBJ2-1; D may be TRBD2 (5 bases). Germline assignment: CDR1 LGHNA and CDR2 YSLEER. The CDR3 contains 14 residues. CDR3 in DNA: TGCGCCAGTAGCCCCCACGGCGGGTACAATGAGCAGTTCTTC. Its protein product is CASSPHGGYNEQFF.

This clone was recorded a few times. This chain connects TRBV27 to TRBJ2-2, with D perhaps assigned TRBD1 or TRBD2 (5 bases each). The germline gives CDR1 MNHEY, CDR2 SMNVEV (reference sequence). This CDR3 spans 12 amino acids. V shed 3 bases and J shed 10 bases, with 9 bases lying between them. Written as DNA, the CDR3 is TGTGCCAGCAGTTTCCGGGGCGTGGAGCTGTTTTTT. It translates to CASSFRGVELFF.

The chain employs TRBV30 and TRBJ1-1, with D possibly being TRBD1 (5 bases). Germline CDR1 reads GTSNPN; CDR2 reads SVGIG (reference sequence). V lost 3 bases, J lost 0 bases, and 8 bases lay in between. CDR3 length equals 13 residues. Here the CDR3 reads CAWSLGVNTEAFF. CDR3 nucleotides: TGTGCCTGGAGCCTGGGGGTGAACACTGAAGCTTTCTTT.

The chain is built from TRBV28 and TRBJ2-7, with 7 bases lining up with TRBD1. This CDR3 region has 15 residues. The germline V gene encodes CDR1 MDHEN and CDR2 SYDVKM. J lost 2 bases, V lost 6 bases, and 10 bases had no gene match. CDR3: CASSPLSTGTYEQYF. CDR3 DNA: TGTGCCAGCAGCCCCCTTTCGACAGGGACCTACGAGCAGTACTTC.

The chain is built from TRBV10-1 and TRBJ2-7, with D hard to call. The CDR3 contains 16 residues. CDR1 is WNHNN and CDR2 is SYGVQD in the germline V gene (reference sequence). V lost 0 bases and J 5 bases, leaving 17 bases between the germline ends. The CDR3 sequence is CASSESVAAVRDEQYF. CDR3 nucleotides: TGCGCCAGCAGTGAGTCGGTGGCAGCCGTGAGAGACGAGCAGTACTTC.

In nucleotides, the CDR3 is TGTGCCAGCAGCTCAGGACTAGCGGGCACAGATACGCAGTATTTT. This gives the protein CASSSGLAGTDTQYF. The J gene is TRBJ2-3, the V gene TRBV7-9; 10 bases align to TRBD2. The V gene end was trimmed by 4 bases and the J gene end by 1 base; junction bases not matched to a gene: 2. CDR1 and CDR2 from the germline V gene are SEHNR and FQNEAQ (reference sequence). This CDR3 contains 15 residues.